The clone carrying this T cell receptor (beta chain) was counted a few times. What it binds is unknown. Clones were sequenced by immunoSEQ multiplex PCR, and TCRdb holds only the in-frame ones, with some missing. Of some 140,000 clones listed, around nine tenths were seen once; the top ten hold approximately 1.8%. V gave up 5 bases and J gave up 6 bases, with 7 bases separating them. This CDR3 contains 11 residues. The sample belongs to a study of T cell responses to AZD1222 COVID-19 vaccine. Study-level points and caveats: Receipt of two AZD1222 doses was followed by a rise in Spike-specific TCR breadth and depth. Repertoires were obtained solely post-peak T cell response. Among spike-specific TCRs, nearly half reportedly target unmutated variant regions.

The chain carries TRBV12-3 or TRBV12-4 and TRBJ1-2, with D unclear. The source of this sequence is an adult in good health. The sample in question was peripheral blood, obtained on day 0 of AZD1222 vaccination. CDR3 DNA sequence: TGTGCCAGCAGTAAAGGGCATGGCTACACCTTC. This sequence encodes CASSKGHGYTF.